This T cell receptor (beta chain) was identified during a study of regulatory T cells in long-lasting Graves disease. Both iRepertoire HTBI primers and Arm-PCR of CDR3 regions were used to build the TCR beta libraries. TCRdb called the multiplex PCR reads again in MiXCR, with one record for every CDR3 protein. In the table there are approximately 480,000 distinct CDR3 sequences, 15% to 20% of which are singletons. The time point denotes: newly diagnosed GD, antithyroid drugs for less than 3 months. RNA from PBMCs was the source of the TCR library. There are 13 residues in the CDR3. Looked up from germline, CDR1 is ENHRY and CDR2 is SYGVKD. The junction had 4 bases not matched to a gene; V was cut back by 6 bases and J by 5 bases. This sample also belongs to another study, concerning T cells in Graves' hyperthyroidism and ophthalmopathy.

This clonotype originated in a man aged 40-49 years with Graves disease. Specimen: peripheral blood mononuclear cells (PBMCs), collected at new diagnosis, from a patient treated with antithyroid drugs. V is TRBV10-3 and J is TRBJ2-1; 7 bases fit TRBD1. The CDR3 region is CAIRGTEDNEQFF. In nucleotides, the CDR3 is TGTGCCATCAGGGGGACAGAGGACAATGAGCAGTTCTTC.